The source of this T cell receptor beta chain is a study of OX40 agonist ivuxolimab in advanced cancers. Across the whole study: Antecedent anti-PD-1, anti-PD-L1 or anti-CTLA-4 therapy was permissible, with roughly 36% having received some. Whole-study results and caveats: The specificity for antigen of the expanded peripheral T cells was not determined. Averaging showed that CD8+ T cells had more expanded clones than CD4+ did.

This clone was found once. Its matching antigen is unknown. It was autoimmune disease history or systemic immunosuppression that excluded patients. The CDR3 totals 14 residues. V lost 6 bases, J lost 3 bases, and 5 bases stayed unmatched. Germline V gene sequence: CDR1 MNHEY, CDR2 SMNVEV (reference sequence). Some clones are missing from TCRdb's copy, which holds only in-frame ones; the method was immunoSEQ multiplex PCR. The sample records more than 55,000 clones, more than 65% being singletons. The chain couples TRBV27 to TRBJ2-7; 10 positions agree with TRBD2. Source: CD4+ or CD8+ T cells sorted from blood, taken in a trial of the OX40 agonist ivuxolimab. The source is an adult with an advanced solid tumor such as melanoma, head and neck, liver or kidney cancer. CDR3 sequence reads: CASRLAGPGYEQYF. CDR3 bases: TGTGCCAGCAGACTAGCGGGACCTGGCTACGAGCAGTACTTC.